This TCR beta chain was identified during a study of T cell changes during pregnancy in multiple sclerosis. The table came from immunoSEQ multiplex PCR; TCRdb's copy has only in-frame clones and leaves some out. The sample has over 80,000 clones, about nine tenths seen once. The ends were cut back, 2 bases at V and 0 bases at J, with 13 bases in the middle. The CDR3 contains 16 residues. CDR1 ENHRY and CDR2 SYGVKD come from the germline V gene. The chain recombines TRBV10-3 with TRBJ1-2, with D possibly being TRBD1 (6 bases). The TCR was taken from a female donor in good health, enrolled as a control in a pregnancy study. Sequenced here: peripheral blood, sampled in the second trimester of pregnancy. The DNA of the CDR3 is TGTGCCATCAGTGAGATGACAGGCCGCTCTAACTATGGCTACACCTTC. It is translated as CAISEMTGRSNYGYTF.